This paragraph reports one TCR beta chain. Antigen unknown. These data are taken from a study of cytomegalovirus exposure and HLA in healthy donors. Study-level information: Among roughly 180 million T cells, an earlier analysis found roughly 110 million unique TCR beta sequences.

Germline V lookup: CDR1 MGHRA, CDR2 YSYEKL. The CDR3 totals 15 residues. The V and J ends lost 5 bases and 0 bases respectively, with 11 bases between them. Study findings and constraints: TRBV6-2, TRBV6-3 and other indistinguishable V segments were excluded. Sequencing likely caused a cluster of highly shared sequence variants.

Primers included in the PCR were 60 Vbeta and 13 Jbeta primers. Clones were sequenced by immunoSEQ multiplex PCR, and TCRdb holds only the in-frame ones, with some missing. Among 95,000 to 120,000 clones listed, about 79% were seen once. The J gene is TRBJ2-1, the V gene TRBV4-1, with D possibly TRBD1 on 6 matching bases. The sequence came from a woman in her late teens or twenties in good health and CMV-seronegative. Sequencing was carried out using PBMCs. CDR3 DNA: TGCGCCAGCAGCGAGAGGGGGAGCTCCTACAATGAGCAGTTCTTC. It is translated as CASSERGSSYNEQFF.